The present T cell receptor beta chain was sequenced within a study of blood T cell repertoires in COVID-19. TCRdb's copy holds only in-frame clones and misses some; the assay was immunoSEQ multiplex PCR. Altogether 55,000 to 65,000 clones are present, around 91% being singletons, with the ten largest covering roughly an eighth. Germline V CDR1 and CDR2: LGHDT, YNNKEL (reference sequence). Trimming cost V 3 bases and J 2 bases, with 16 bases left between them. The CDR3 extends over 16 amino acids. The TCR comes from a woman aged 55-70 years with active COVID-19. Material: peripheral blood. The chain recombines TRBV3-1 (or the pseudogene TRBV3-2) with TRBJ2-5; D unresolved. The CDR3 nucleotides are TGTGCCAGCAGCCAGCAGGTTAGGATGGTACAAGAGACCCAGTACTTC. It yields the protein CASSQQVRMVQETQYF.